This TCR beta chain came from a study of PD-1 blockade in mismatch repair-deficient tumors. Study context: All were previously treated, progressing patients with around 12 mismatch repair-deficient cancer types. Broader study findings: Tumor-resident clones, often absent from pretreatment blood, expanded after pembrolizumab and then contracted.

Repertoires were generated with immunoSEQ multiplex PCR, while TCRdb's copy carries only in-frame clones and drops some. The table records 100,000 to 150,000 clones, 88% of them present only once. About this clone itself: The antigen is undetermined.

The CDR3 runs 13 residues. The germline CDR1 and CDR2 sequences are SGHDT and YYEEEE. V was pared by 3 bases and J by 1 base, with 7 bases between. The TCR-sequenced patients were a few responders to pembrolizumab. The sequence derives from an adult with mismatch repair-deficient cancer. The source material was peripheral blood, sampled about 17 months after starting pembrolizumab. The V gene is TRBV5-6, the J gene TRBJ2-5; D unclear. CDR3 nucleotide sequence: TGTGCCAGCAGCTCTCCGGTCCAAGAGACCCAGTACTTC. Translation gives CASSSPVQETQYF.